The TCR beta chain under discussion was sequenced for a study of PD-1 blockade in classical Hodgkin lymphoma. Each patient's relapse followed autologous stem cell transplantation, and brentuximab vedotin exposure varied. Germline CDR1 reads SGHRS; CDR2 reads YFSETQ. The CDR3 is 18 amino acids. With V trimmed by 4 bases and J by 1 base, 7 bases remained unmatched. The method was immunoSEQ multiplex PCR; TCRdb's version includes in-frame clones alone and lacks a portion of them. This sample yields 65,000 to 95,000 clones, of which under 90% are seen a single time; approximately 22% belongs to the top ten.

The V gene is TRBV5-1, the J gene TRBJ2-1, with TRBD2 matching 14 bases. The source of this sequence is a human donor with classical Hodgkin lymphoma. The sequencing here drew on peripheral blood mononuclear cells (PBMCs), taken at baseline. The CDR3 DNA reads TGCGCCAGCAGCCATGGGACTAGCGGGAGATCGTCCTACAATGAGCAGTTCTTC. It yields the protein CASSHGTSGRSSYNEQFF. The full variable domain, completed using reference TRBV5-1 and TRBJ2-1, is KAGVTQTPRYLIKTRGQQVTLSCSPISGHRSVSWYQQTPGQGLQFLFEYFSETQRNKGNFPGRFSGRQFSNSRSEMNVSTLELGDSALYLCASSHGTSGRSSYNEQFFGPGTRLTVL.